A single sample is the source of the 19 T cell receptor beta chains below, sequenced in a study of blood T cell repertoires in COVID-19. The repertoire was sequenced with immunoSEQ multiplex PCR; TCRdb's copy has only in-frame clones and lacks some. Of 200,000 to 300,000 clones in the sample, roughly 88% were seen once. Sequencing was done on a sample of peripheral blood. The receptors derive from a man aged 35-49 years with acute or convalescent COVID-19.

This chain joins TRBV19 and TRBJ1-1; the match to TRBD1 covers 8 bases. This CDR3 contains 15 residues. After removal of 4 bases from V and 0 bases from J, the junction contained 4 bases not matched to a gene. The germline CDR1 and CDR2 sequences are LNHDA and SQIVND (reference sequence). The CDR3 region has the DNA TGTGCCAGTAGTAAACAGGGGGACCTGAACACTGAAGCTTTCTTT. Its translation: CASSKQGDLNTEAFF.

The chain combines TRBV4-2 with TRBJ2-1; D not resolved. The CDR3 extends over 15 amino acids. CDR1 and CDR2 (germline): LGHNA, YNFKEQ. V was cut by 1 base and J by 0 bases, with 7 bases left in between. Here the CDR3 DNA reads TGTGCCAGCAGCCAAGGGAGTTACTCCTACAATGAGCAGTTCTTC. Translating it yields CASSQGSYSYNEQFF.

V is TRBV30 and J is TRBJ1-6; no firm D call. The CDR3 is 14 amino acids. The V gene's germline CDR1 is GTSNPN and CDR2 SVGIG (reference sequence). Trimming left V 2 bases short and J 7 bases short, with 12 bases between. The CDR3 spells CAWSSPVKNSPLHF. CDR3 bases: TGTGCCTGGAGTTCCCCAGTTAAGAATTCACCCCTCCACTTT.

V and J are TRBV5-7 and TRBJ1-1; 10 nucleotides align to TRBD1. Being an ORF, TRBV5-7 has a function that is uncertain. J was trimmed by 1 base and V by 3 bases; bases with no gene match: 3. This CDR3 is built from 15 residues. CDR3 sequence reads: CASSSGQGRNTEAFF. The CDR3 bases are TGTGCCAGCAGCTCGGGACAGGGGAGGAACACTGAAGCTTTCTTT.

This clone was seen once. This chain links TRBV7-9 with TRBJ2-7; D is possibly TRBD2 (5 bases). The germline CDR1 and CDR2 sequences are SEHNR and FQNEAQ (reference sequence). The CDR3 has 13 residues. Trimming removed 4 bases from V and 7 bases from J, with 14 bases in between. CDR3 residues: CASSSDSAREQYF. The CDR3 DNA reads TGTGCCAGCAGCTCGGACTCGGCGCGGGAGCAGTACTTC.

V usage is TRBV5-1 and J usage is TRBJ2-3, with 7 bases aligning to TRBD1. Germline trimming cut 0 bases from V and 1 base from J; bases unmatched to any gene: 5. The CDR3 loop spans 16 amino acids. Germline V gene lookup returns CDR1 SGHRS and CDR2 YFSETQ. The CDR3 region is CASSLDDRAGTDTQYF. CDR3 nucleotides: TGCGCCAGCAGCTTGGATGACAGGGCAGGCACAGATACGCAGTATTTT.

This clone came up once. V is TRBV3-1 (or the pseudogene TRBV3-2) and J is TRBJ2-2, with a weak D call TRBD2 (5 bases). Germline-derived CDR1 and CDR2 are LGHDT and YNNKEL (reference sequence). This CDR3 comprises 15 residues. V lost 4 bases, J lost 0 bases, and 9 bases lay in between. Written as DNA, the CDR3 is TGTGCCAGCAGCCTGGGAGAGTCGAACACCGGGGAGCTGTTTTTT. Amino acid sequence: CASSLGESNTGELFF.

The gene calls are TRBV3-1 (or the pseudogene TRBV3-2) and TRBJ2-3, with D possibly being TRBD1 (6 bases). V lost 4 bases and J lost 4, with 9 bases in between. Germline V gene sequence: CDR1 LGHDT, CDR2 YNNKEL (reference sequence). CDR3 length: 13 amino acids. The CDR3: CASSRTEADTQYF. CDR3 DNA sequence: TGTGCCAGCAGCCGGACAGAGGCAGATACGCAGTATTTT.

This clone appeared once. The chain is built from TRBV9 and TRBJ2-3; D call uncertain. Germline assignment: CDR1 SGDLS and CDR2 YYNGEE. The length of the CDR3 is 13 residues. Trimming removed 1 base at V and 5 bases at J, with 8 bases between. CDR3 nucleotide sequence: TGTGCCAGCAGCGTAACCCAGAAAGATACGCAGTATTTT. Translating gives CASSVTQKDTQYF.

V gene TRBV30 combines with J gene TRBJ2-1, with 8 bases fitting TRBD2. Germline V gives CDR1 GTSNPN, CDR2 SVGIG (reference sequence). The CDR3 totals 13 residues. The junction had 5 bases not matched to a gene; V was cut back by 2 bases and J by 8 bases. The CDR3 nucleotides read TGTGCCTGGAGTCCCGGGAGGGCCTATGAGCAGTTCTTC. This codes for CAWSPGRAYEQFF.

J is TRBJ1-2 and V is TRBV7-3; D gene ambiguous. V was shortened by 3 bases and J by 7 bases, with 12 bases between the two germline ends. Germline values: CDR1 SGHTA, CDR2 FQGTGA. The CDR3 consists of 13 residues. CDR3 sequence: CASSFGGEVGYTF. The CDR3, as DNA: TGTGCCAGCAGCTTCGGCGGGGAGGTTGGCTACACCTTC.

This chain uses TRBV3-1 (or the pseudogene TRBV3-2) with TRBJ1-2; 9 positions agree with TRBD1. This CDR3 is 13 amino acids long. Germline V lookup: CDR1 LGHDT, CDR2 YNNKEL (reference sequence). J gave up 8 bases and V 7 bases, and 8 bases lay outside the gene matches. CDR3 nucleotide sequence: TGTGCCAGCACCGACAGGGGGGTGACGGGCTACACCTTC. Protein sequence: CASTDRGVTGYTF.

The CDR3 sequence: CASRHRTDSYNEQFF. The CDR3, as DNA: TGTGCCAGCAGACATAGGACAGACTCCTACAATGAGCAGTTCTTC. J is TRBJ2-1 and V is TRBV3-1 (or the pseudogene TRBV3-2); D possibly corresponds to TRBD1 (6 bases). Germline CDR1 is LGHDT and CDR2 is YNNKEL (reference sequence). The CDR3 covers 15 residues. V was pared by 6 bases and J by 0 bases, with 12 bases between.

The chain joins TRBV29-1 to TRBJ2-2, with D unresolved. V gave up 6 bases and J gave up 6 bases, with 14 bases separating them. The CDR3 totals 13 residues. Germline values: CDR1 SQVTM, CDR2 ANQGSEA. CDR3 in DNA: TGCAGCGTAGATACACGGAGTCCCGGGGAGCTGTTTTTT. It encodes CSVDTRSPGELFF.

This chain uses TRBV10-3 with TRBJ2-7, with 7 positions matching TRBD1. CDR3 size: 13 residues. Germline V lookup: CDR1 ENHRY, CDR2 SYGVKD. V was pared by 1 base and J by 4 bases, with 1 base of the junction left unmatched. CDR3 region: CAISELQGYEQYF. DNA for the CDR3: TGTGCCATCAGTGAGTTACAGGGGTACGAGCAGTACTTC.

CDR3 sequence reads: CASSDGQFYGYTF. As DNA, the CDR3 is TGTGCCAGCAGTGATGGACAGTTCTATGGCTACACCTTC. The chain recombines TRBV2 with TRBJ1-2; the D gene is possibly TRBD1 (6 bases). The V end was cut by 3 bases, the J end by 4 bases, with 9 bases between. The germline V gene has CDR1 SNHLY and CDR2 FYNNEI. The CDR3 is 13 amino acids.

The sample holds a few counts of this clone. This CDR3 is CASSPARMDRANSNQPQHF. The CDR3 nucleotides read TGTGCCAGCTCACCTGCCCGTATGGACAGAGCGAATAGCAATCAGCCCCAGCATTTT. The rearrangement links TRBV18 to TRBJ1-5, with a possible D match to TRBD1 (6 bases). The germline gives CDR1 KGHSH, CDR2 LQKENI. The CDR3 loop spans 19 amino acids. Trimming left V 3 bases short and J 0 bases short, with 21 bases between.

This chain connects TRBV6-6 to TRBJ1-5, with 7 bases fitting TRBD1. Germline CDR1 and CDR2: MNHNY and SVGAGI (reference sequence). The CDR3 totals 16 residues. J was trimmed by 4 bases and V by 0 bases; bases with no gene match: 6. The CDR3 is CASSYSGGYGNQPQHF. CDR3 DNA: TGTGCCAGCAGTTACTCAGGGGGCTACGGGAATCAGCCCCAGCATTTT.

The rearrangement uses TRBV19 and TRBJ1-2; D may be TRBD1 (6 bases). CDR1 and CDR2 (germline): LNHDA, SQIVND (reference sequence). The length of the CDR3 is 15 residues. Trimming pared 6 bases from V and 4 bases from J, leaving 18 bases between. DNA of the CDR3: TGTGCCAGTAGCCCGATTGGACAGTTAATCTATGGCTACACCTTC. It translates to CASSPIGQLIYGYTF.